The rows below give T cell receptor beta chains drawn from one sample of a study of blood T cells in healthy people across ages. TCRdb independently ran MiXCR on the 5' RACE reads; one entry per CDR3 protein. The sample has some 900,000 distinct CDR3 sequences, around 28% seen once. Source material: blood. These receptors were obtained from a woman over 75 in good health. The CDR3 runs from the conserved cysteine through the conserved F or W. The order of the fields is D gene, clone size, V gene, J gene, CDR3 DNA, CDR3 protein. The D gene is left open where the match is weak. The size entry is marked missing in some rows and otherwise reads once, few, many or a size class.

NA	many	TRBV3-1	TRBJ2-1	TGTGCCAGCAGCCAAGGCCAACTCGGAATGCAGTTCTTC	CASSQGQLGMQFF
TRBD1	NA	TRBV12-3/TRBV12-4	TRBJ1-1	TGTGCCAGCACCATGGGACAGGCAGGGACTGAAGCTTTCTTT	CASTMGQAGTEAFF
NA	NA	TRBV18	TRBJ1-4	TGTGCCAGCTCACAGAGGGACGAAAAACTGTTTTTT	CASSQRDEKLFF
NA	few	TRBV29-1	TRBJ1-1	TGCAGCGTTGAAGGGCGTCGTTTTGAAGCTTTCTTT	CSVEGRRFEAFF
NA	NA	TRBV7-2	TRBJ1-1	TGTGCCAGCAGCTTAATCGGGGTAGAGTATGCTGAAGCTTTCTTT	CASSLIGVEYAEAFF
NA	many	TRBV12-3/TRBV12-4	TRBJ2-6	TGTGCCAGCCAGACAGGACCCTCTGGGGCCAACGTCCTGACTTTC	CASQTGPSGANVLTF
NA	NA	TRBV29-1	TRBJ2-7	TGCAGCGTTGAAGACGCGTACGAGCAGTACTTC	CSVEDAYEQYF
NA	many	TRBV7-2	TRBJ1-6	TGTGCCAGCAGCCCCGCCCCTAATGGCTCACCCCTCCACTTT	CASSPAPNGSPLHF
NA	many	TRBV2	TRBJ2-1	TGTGCCAGCACCAGGGGCACCCACAATGAGCAGTTCTTC	CASTRGTHNEQFF
NA	many	TRBV15	TRBJ2-5	TGTGCCACCAGCACCACCGGGACGGGGTACCAAGAGACCCAGTACTTC	CATSTTGTGYQETQYF
TRBD1	NA	TRBV7-2	TRBJ1-5	TGTGCCAGCAGCTTAGGTCCAGGGGGTGGGAATCAGCCCCAGCATTTT	CASSLGPGGGNQPQHF
TRBD1	few	TRBV20-1	TRBJ2-5	TGCAGTGCTACCGCCGGGACAGGGGGTCAAGAGACCCAGTACTTC	CSATAGTGGQETQYF
NA	few	TRBV20-1	TRBJ1-4	TGCAGTGCTAGACAGAACTCAAATGAAAAACGGTTTTTT	CSARQNSNEKRFF
NA	NA	TRBV3-1	TRBJ2-4	TGTGCCAGCAGCCTCTATGTGGGGGCCAAAAACATTCAGTACTTC	CASSLYVGAKNIQYF
NA	few	TRBV12-3/TRBV12-4	TRBJ1-5	TGTGCCAGCGTTCCGGGGTGGGAGAATCAGCCCCAGCATTTT	CASVPGWENQPQHF
NA	NA	TRBV5-1	TRBJ2-3	TGCGTCAGCAGCACCGACATGGGGAAGGATGCGCAGTATTTT	CVSSTDMGKDAQYF
NA	many	TRBV7-2	TRBJ2-4	TGTGCCAGCAGCCTTGGGGGTGGCGGCCAGAAAAACATTCAGTACTTC	CASSLGGGGQKNIQYF
NA	NA	TRBV5-1	TRBJ2-5	TGCGCCAGCAGCCCGACAGGGAGGCGGGAGGAGACCCAGTACTTC	CASSPTGRREETQYF
TRBD2	NA	TRBV28	TRBJ2-2	TGTGCCAGCAGGATGAGCGGGGTTACCGGGGAGCTGTTTTTT	CASRMSGVTGELFF
NA	NA	TRBV5-6	TRBJ2-2	TGTGCCAGCAGCTACTATGGGGGCAGCACCGGGGGGCTGTTTTTT	CASSYYGGSTGGLFF
TRBD1	many	TRBV7-2	TRBJ2-1	TGTGCCAGCAGCTACGGGACAGGGAATGAGCAGTTCTTC	CASSYGTGNEQFF
NA	NA	TRBV5-1	TRBJ2-7	TGCGCCAGCAGCTTGGAGTTTGGAGCCTCCTACGAGCAGTACTTC	CASSLEFGASYEQYF
NA	many	TRBV7-2	TRBJ1-2	TGTGCCAGCAGCCCAAAGGGACCGACTAACTATGGCTACACCTTC	CASSPKGPTNYGYTF
TRBD1	few	TRBV20-1	TRBJ1-5	TGCAGTGCTAGAGATCCGAGACAGGGTGGTGGGCCCCAGCATTTT	CSARDPRQGGGPQHF
NA	few	TRBV19	TRBJ1-4	TGTGCCAGTAGTTCTCTTCCAAATAATGAAAAACTGTTTTTT	CASSSLPNNEKLFF
TRBD2	many	TRBV20-1	TRBJ2-3	TGCAGTGCTAGAGATTTCCCCGGGGTAGCGGGGGGGGGAGATACGCAGTATTTT	CSARDFPGVAGGGDTQYF
NA	many	TRBV27	TRBJ1-4	TGTGCCAGCAGTTCGCCGACTAGGGCTAATGAAAAACTGTTTTTT	CASSSPTRANEKLFF
NA	many	TRBV6-5	TRBJ2-6	TGTGCCAGCAGTTACTCAGCTTATAGGTCTGGGGCCAACGTCCTGACTTTC	CASSYSAYRSGANVLTF
TRBD2	many	TRBV5-5	TRBJ2-5	TGTGCCAGCAGCTTTCCTAGCGGGGGAATTGACCAAGAGACCCAGTACTTC	CASSFPSGGIDQETQYF
NA	few	TRBV28	TRBJ1-6	TGTGCCAGCAGTTTTGGGTACTTACAGGGTCTTTCACCCCTCCACTTT	CASSFGYLQGLSPLHF
NA	NA	TRBV6-2/TRBV6-3	TRBJ1-4	TGTGCCAGCAGTGCCAACAGGGTAAACGAAAAACTGTTTTTT	CASSANRVNEKLFF
NA	few	TRBV7-9	TRBJ1-4	TGTGCCAGCAGCTCCTGGGGGTATAATGAAAAACTGTTTTTT	CASSSWGYNEKLFF
NA	NA	TRBV12-3/TRBV12-4	TRBJ2-3	TGTGCCAGCACCACCGACCTGAGGGCAGATACGCAGTATTTT	CASTTDLRADTQYF
NA	NA	TRBV12-3/TRBV12-4	TRBJ2-3	TGTGCCAGCAGCCGACGGACACCAGATGCGCAGTATTTT	CASSRRTPDAQYF
NA	many	TRBV20-1	TRBJ2-1	TGCAGTGCTATTGCGGGTTACAATGAGCAGTTCTTC	CSAIAGYNEQFF
NA	many	TRBV7-2	TRBJ1-5	TGTGCCAGCAGCTTAGCGCTGGGTTATCAGCCCCAGCATTTT	CASSLALGYQPQHF
NA	many	TRBV7-2	TRBJ1-5	TGTGCCAGCAGCTTAGAACAGGGTAACGGTCAGCCCCAGCATTTT	CASSLEQGNGQPQHF
NA	once	TRBV20-1	TRBJ2-2	TGCAGTGCTAGTGGCCGGACCACCGGGGAGCTGTTTTTT	CSASGRTTGELFF
NA	NA	TRBV12-3/TRBV12-4	TRBJ2-2	TGTGCCAGCAGTTTCCGGGGAACGAACACCGGGGAGCTGTTTTTT	CASSFRGTNTGELFF
NA	NA	TRBV6-5	TRBJ1-4	TGTGCCAGCAGTTACGATTTTCAGGGGGAAAAACTGTTTTTT	CASSYDFQGEKLFF
NA	many	TRBV2	TRBJ2-4	TGTGCCAGCAGTGATGCAGGGTTCAAAAACATTCAGTACTTC	CASSDAGFKNIQYF
TRBD1	few	TRBV27	TRBJ2-5	TGTGCCAGCAGGCCTCGACAGGGTTCCCGCCAAGAGACCCAGTACTTC	CASRPRQGSRQETQYF
TRBD1	NA	TRBV2	TRBJ1-5	TGTGCCAGCAGTAGGGACAGGTTCGGGAATCAGCCCCAGCATTTT	CASSRDRFGNQPQHF
NA	many	TRBV29-1	TRBJ1-5	TGCAGCGTTGATCCGCGACAGCCCAATCAGCCCCAGCATTTT	CSVDPRQPNQPQHF
TRBD2	many	TRBV7-2	TRBJ2-7	TGTGCCAGCAGCCTGGGACTAGCGGGGGGTAATGAGCAGTACTTC	CASSLGLAGGNEQYF
TRBD2	many	TRBV7-6	TRBJ2-3	TGTGCCAGCGGCCTACTAGCGAACACAGATACGCAGTATTTT	CASGLLANTDTQYF
NA	few	TRBV19	TRBJ1-5	TGTGCCAGTAGTACGGACGGGTCTGGTCAGCCCCAGCATTTT	CASSTDGSGQPQHF
TRBD1	NA	TRBV7-2	TRBJ1-3	TGTGCCAGCAGCTTAGGACAGGGGAGGGCTGGAAACACCATATATTTT	CASSLGQGRAGNTIYF
NA	many	TRBV7-2	TRBJ1-5	TGTGCCAGCAGCCTACGTGGGGGAAACAATCAGCCCCAGCATTTT	CASSLRGGNNQPQHF
TRBD2	many	TRBV6-7	TRBJ2-3	TGTGCCAGCAGTTACAGAGCGGGGGGTCCAGATACGCAGTATTTT	CASSYRAGGPDTQYF
NA	NA	TRBV12-3/TRBV12-4	TRBJ2-7	TGTGCCAGCACCCCAACTCAAACCTACAATGAGCAGTACTTC	CASTPTQTYNEQYF
NA	many	TRBV12-3/TRBV12-4	TRBJ2-1	TGTGCCAGCAGTTATACCAACCAACGACAATTATGGGTGCAGTTCTTC	CASSYTNQRQLWVQFF
NA	many	TRBV6-6	TRBJ2-7	TGTGCCAGCAGTTACACTGGCTCGCAGGACGAGCAGTACTTC	CASSYTGSQDEQYF
NA	many	TRBV12-3/TRBV12-4	TRBJ2-3	TGTGCCAGCAGTTTATGGGGCGGGCCCAGCACAGATACGCAGTATTTT	CASSLWGGPSTDTQYF
NA	once	TRBV7-2	TRBJ2-5	TGTGCCAGCAGCTTACAGGGGCTGGAAGCGTACTTC	CASSLQGLEAYF
TRBD2	NA	TRBV6-2/TRBV6-3	TRBJ2-2	TGTGCCAGCAAAGGCGGGGGAGGATCCGGGGAGCTGTTTTTT	CASKGGGGSGELFF
NA	many	TRBV20-1	TRBJ2-5	TGCAGTGCTAGAGATGCGGGACCGAAGACCCAGTACTTC	CSARDAGPKTQYF
TRBD1	many	TRBV10-2	TRBJ2-1	TGCGCCATTTCCCCTGCCAGGGACAGGGACAATGAGCAGTTCTTC	CAISPARDRDNEQFF
NA	NA	TRBV11-3	TRBJ2-5	TGTGCCAGCGGCTTAGGAGGGGGTCAAGAGACCCAGTACTTC	CASGLGGGQETQYF
TRBD2	NA	TRBV6-5	TRBJ2-5	TGTGCCAGCAGTTACCGCGTTACTAGCGGCGCTGTTCGGACCCAGTACTTC	CASSYRVTSGAVRTQYF